These T cell receptor beta chains were read from a single sample in a study of T cells after yellow fever vaccination. From the 5' RACE reads, TCRdb called clonotypes with MiXCR, one entry per CDR3 protein. The sample contains about 350,000 distinct CDR3 sequences, 8.1% of which appear only once. The sequenced sample was PBMCs, obtained around 45 days after the first yellow fever vaccination. The receptors here all came from a man aged 18 to 29 who received the YFV17D yellow fever vaccine. Each CDR3 is given with its conserved first and last residue. Fields, in order: J gene, D gene, V gene, clone size, CDR3 protein, CDR3 DNA. The D gene is left open where the match is weak. Clone sizes are given selectively: once, few, many, or a class where the clone is expanded.

TRBJ1-6 TRBD1 TRBV14 many CASSQAGTGAFHSPLHF TGTGCCAGCAGCCAAGCCGGGACAGGGGCGTTTCATTCACCCCTCCACTTT
TRBJ1-2 TRBD1 TRBV5-1 few CASSTPTGQHGYTF TGCGCCAGCAGTACCCCGACAGGGCAGCATGGCTACACCTTC
TRBJ2-3 TRBD1 TRBV5-4 few CASSPGQGSGYTQYF TGTGCCAGCAGCCCAGGACAGGGGTCGGGGTATACGCAGTATTTT
TRBJ2-6 . TRBV7-3 few CASSSTRTDGEGANVLTF TGTGCCAGCAGCTCAACACGAACTGACGGGGAAGGGGCCAACGTCCTGACTTTC
TRBJ2-5 TRBD2 TRBV7-9 many CASSLPSGGIRETQYF TGTGCCAGCAGCCTTCCTAGCGGGGGGATAAGAGAGACCCAGTACTTC
TRBJ2-2 . TRBV20-1 few CSAALRGPNTGELFF TGCAGTGCTGCCCTCAGGGGCCCGAACACCGGGGAGCTGTTTTTT
TRBJ2-1 . TRBV19 few CASSSRGTRPYNEQFF TGTGCCAGTAGTTCCCGTGGTACCCGTCCCTACAATGAGCAGTTCTTC
TRBJ2-1 . TRBV11-2 few CASSLGQGSSYNEQFF TGTGCCAGCAGCTTAGGGCAGGGGAGCTCCTACAATGAGCAGTTCTTC
TRBJ1-5 . TRBV20-1 . CSAPRTGDFNNQPQHF TGCAGTGCGCCGAGGACCGGGGACTTTAACAATCAGCCCCAGCATTTT
TRBJ2-6 . TRBV11-2 few CATLNRDPINSGANVLTF TGTGCCACCCTGAACCGGGACCCAATTAACTCTGGGGCCAACGTCCTGACTTTC
TRBJ2-3 TRBD2 TRBV20-1 many CSAPRAGGTDTQYF TGCAGTGCTCCTAGAGCGGGGGGAACAGATACGCAGTATTTT
TRBJ2-2 . TRBV6-2/TRBV6-3 few CASSQDNFDELFF TGTGCCAGCAGTCAAGACAACTTTGACGAGCTGTTTTTT
TRBJ2-3 . TRBV10-3 . CAIETGRGDTQYF TGTGCCATCGAGACGGGGCGTGGGGATACGCAGTATTTT
TRBJ2-2 TRBD2 TRBV11-2 few CASTHGLAGKNTGELFF TGTGCCAGCACCCATGGACTAGCGGGGAAGAACACCGGGGAGCTGTTTTTT
TRBJ1-1 . TRBV18 . CASSPGAGGTEAFF TGTGCCAGCTCACCAGGAGCGGGAGGCACTGAAGCTTTCTTT
TRBJ2-2 . TRBV11-3 . CASSILQGTNTGELFF TGTGCCAGCAGCATACTACAGGGTACGAACACCGGGGAGCTGTTTTTT
TRBJ2-6 TRBD2 TRBV5-5 . CASSLGLADSGANVLTF TGTGCCAGCAGCTTGGGACTAGCGGACTCTGGGGCCAACGTCCTGACTTTC
TRBJ1-3 . TRBV7-2 . CASSFRTTGNTIYF TGTGCCAGCAGCTTCCGGACTACTGGAAACACCATATATTTT
TRBJ1-1 . TRBV7-6 many CASTRGGMNTEAFF TGTGCCAGCACCCGGGGGGGCATGAACACTGAAGCTTTCTTT
TRBJ2-5 TRBD2 TRBV7-8 few CASSRVSGGLQETQYF TGTGCCAGCAGCCGGGTTAGCGGGGGGCTACAAGAGACCCAGTACTTC
TRBJ2-1 . TRBV12-3/TRBV12-4 many CASSLSSGGKTYNEQFF TGTGCCAGCAGTTTGAGTTCGGGGGGCAAAACCTACAATGAGCAGTTCTTC
TRBJ1-2 . TRBV20-1 few CSAARGGNYGYTF TGCAGTGCCGCCCGTGGAGGGAACTATGGCTACACCTTC
TRBJ2-7 . TRBV7-9 . CASGIGVYEQYF TGTGCCAGCGGGATTGGGGTCTACGAGCAGTACTTC
TRBJ1-2 . TRBV12-3/TRBV12-4 few CASSFGHAYGYTF TGTGCCAGCAGTTTCGGGCACGCCTATGGCTACACCTTC
TRBJ1-1 . TRBV15 few CATSRDWGTEAFF TGTGCCACCAGCAGAGATTGGGGGACTGAAGCTTTCTTT
TRBJ2-3 . TRBV12-3/TRBV12-4 many CASRMTDTQYF TGTGCCAGCAGGATGACAGATACGCAGTATTTT
TRBJ2-5 . TRBV18 . CASSPGVQQETQYF TGTGCCAGCTCACCAGGGGTTCAGCAAGAGACCCAGTACTTC
TRBJ1-2 TRBD1 TRBV12-3/TRBV12-4 few CASSRDREGYTF TGTGCCAGCAGTCGGGACAGGGAAGGCTACACCTTC
TRBJ2-2 . TRBV9 few CASSPTLANTGELFF TGTGCCAGCAGCCCTACCTTAGCGAACACCGGGGAGCTGTTTTTT
TRBJ2-2 TRBD1 TRBV30 many CAWSPLDRGLGGELFF TGTGCCTGGAGTCCCCTTGACAGGGGGCTTGGCGGGGAGCTGTTTTTT
TRBJ2-3 TRBD2 TRBV12-3/TRBV12-4 many CASSLIAGGGDTQYF TGTGCCAGCAGTTTAATAGCGGGGGGCGGGGATACGCAGTATTTT
TRBJ1-2 TRBD1 TRBV20-1 . CSASKTGGNYGYTF TGCAGTGCTAGTAAGACAGGGGGGAACTATGGCTACACCTTC
TRBJ2-1 . TRBV20-1 few CSARGKKGPKFYNEQFF TGCAGTGCTAGAGGGAAGAAGGGGCCAAAATTTTACAATGAGCAGTTCTTC
TRBJ2-5 TRBD2 TRBV7-2 . CASSTGLATRGETQYF TGTGCCAGCAGCACAGGACTAGCGACAAGAGGGGAGACCCAGTACTTC
TRBJ2-3 . TRBV6-1 . CASRVQGFSTDTQYF TGTGCCAGCAGGGTACAGGGTTTTAGCACAGATACGCAGTATTTT
TRBJ2-7 TRBD2 TRBV5-1 many CASSSGTSGYEQYF TGCGCCAGCAGCTCCGGGACTAGCGGTTACGAGCAGTACTTC
TRBJ1-4 . TRBV6-5 few CASSYQQGTNEKLFF TGTGCCAGCAGTTACCAACAGGGAACTAATGAAAAACTGTTTTTT
TRBJ2-3 . TRBV7-2 few CASSSTKDTQYF TGTGCCAGCAGCTCTACTAAGGATACGCAGTATTTT
TRBJ1-5 . TRBV10-3 . CATKPDRNQPQHF TGTGCCACAAAACCCGACAGGAATCAGCCCCAGCATTTT
TRBJ2-1 TRBD2 TRBV13 . CASSPLDPSGGEQFF TGTGCCAGCAGCCCCTTGGACCCCTCGGGAGGTGAGCAGTTCTTC
TRBJ1-2 TRBD1 TRBV10-2 many CASSDQGAAGNYGYTF TGCGCCAGCAGTGACCAGGGGGCAGCGGGGAACTATGGCTACACCTTC
TRBJ1-1 . TRBV15 many CATSRDLTPNTEAFF TGTGCCACCAGCAGAGACTTGACACCGAACACTGAAGCTTTCTTT
TRBJ1-3 . TRBV2 . CASTRGEQAGNTIYF TGTGCCAGCACCCGGGGGGAACAGGCTGGAAACACCATATATTTT
TRBJ2-3 . TRBV20-1 few CSARDQQAGDTQYF TGCAGTGCTAGAGATCAACAGGCGGGGGATACGCAGTATTTT
TRBJ1-2 TRBD1 TRBV5-1 few CASSLLGQANYGYTF TGCGCCAGCAGCTTACTTGGACAGGCTAACTATGGCTACACCTTC
TRBJ2-7 TRBD1 TRBV4-2 few CASSQVSTGVYEQYF TGTGCCAGCAGCCAAGTTTCGACAGGGGTCTACGAGCAGTACTTC
TRBJ2-6 . TRBV11-2 . CASSQAGSSGANVLTF TGTGCCAGCAGCCAGGCGGGGAGCTCTGGGGCCAACGTCCTGACTTTC
TRBJ1-2 . TRBV9 . CASSVLRPSGYTF TGTGCCAGCAGCGTACTCCGACCGAGCGGCTACACCTTC
TRBJ2-2 . TRBV5-1 . CASNRDGNTGELFF TGCGCCAGCAACAGGGACGGAAACACCGGGGAGCTGTTTTTT
TRBJ1-2 . TRBV6-1 few CASSPRPFANYGYTF TGTGCCAGCAGCCCTAGGCCTTTCGCTAACTATGGCTACACCTTC
TRBJ1-2 . TRBV5-1 few CASSPGGSLVYGYTF TGCGCCAGCAGCCCCGGGGGCAGCTTGGTCTATGGCTACACCTTC
TRBJ2-7 . TRBV12-3/TRBV12-4 . CASSFGGEQYF TGTGCCAGCAGTTTCGGGGGCGAGCAGTACTTC
TRBJ2-5 . TRBV27 . CASSQLATGETQYF TGTGCCAGCAGCCAGTTAGCCACCGGGGAGACCCAGTACTTC
TRBJ1-6 . TRBV5-1 . CASSLGGQTSPLHF TGCGCCAGCAGCTTGGGAGGACAGACTTCACCCCTCCACTTT
TRBJ2-1 . TRBV4-1 few CASSPRTTLWDEQFF TGCGCCAGCAGCCCAAGGACTACTCTTTGGGATGAGCAGTTCTTC
TRBJ1-2 . TRBV7-9 . CASSAGAYGYTF TGTGCCAGCAGTGCAGGGGCCTATGGCTACACCTTC
TRBJ2-2 . TRBV28 . CASGVTGELFF TGTGCCAGCGGGGTTACCGGGGAGCTGTTTTTT